This T cell receptor beta chain was sequenced for a study of Ad26.COV2.S vaccination and SARS-CoV-2 variants. Findings of the study overall: While placebo recipients had lower spike-specific TCR breadth, vaccine recipients had more. Measurements of TCR breadth and depth may have given underestimates of the total T cell responses.

The treatment: roughly 20 received Ad26.COV2.S at low or high dose, single or two shots; 5 received placebo; per-sample allocation not given. Samples were taken on day 63 after the first vaccine or placebo injection. Donation was by an adult aged 18-55 years who was in Boston. The study used a vaccine consisting of an Ad26 vector that expressed Wuhan-strain SARS-CoV-2 spike. Some clones are missing from TCRdb's copy, which holds only in-frame ones; the method was immunoSEQ multiplex PCR. The data hold around 310,000 clones, with roughly 88% observed a single time. Note on this clone: The antigen is not known.

Germline V lookup: CDR1 MGHDK, CDR2 SYGVNS. V was cut by 6 bases and J by 1 base, with 15 bases left in between. The CDR3 is made up of 15 amino acids. The sequence derives from a person between 18 and 60 years old who received the Ad26.COV2.S COVID-19 vaccine or a placebo. The material sequenced was peripheral blood, taken in a trial of Ad26.COV2.S vaccine versus placebo. The V and J genes are TRBV25-1 and TRBJ1-1; D call uncertain. CDR3 nucleotide sequence: TGTGCCAGCAGAGACACCCTTCTTTGGAACACTGAAGCTTTCTTT. It translates to CASRDTLLWNTEAFF.